The 6 T cell receptor beta chains below were found in one sample sequenced in a study of a mutant IDH1 vaccine in newly diagnosed glioma. Time point of the sample: week 35, safety follow-up. Vaccine doses each comprised 300 ug of mutant IDH1 20-mer peptide, with topical imiquimod. Sequencing used immunoSEQ multiplex PCR; TCRdb keeps in-frame clones, though not all of them. The table includes tens of thousands of clones, approximately 78% detected once. The antigens for these receptors are not known. This material consisted of PBMCs, taken from a glioma patient whose treatment included an IDH1 peptide vaccine. Receptor source: a woman aged 18-30 years with glioma.

This clone was counted a single time. The J gene is TRBJ1-5, the V gene TRBV18, with a tentative D call TRBD1 (6 bases). In germline, CDR1 is KGHSH, CDR2 LQKENI. V was clipped by 2 bases and J by 1 base, with 15 bases between them. CDR3 length equals 17 residues. CDR3 in amino acids: CASSPYEGGLSNQPQHF. DNA of the CDR3: TGTGCCAGCTCACCATACGAGGGGGGTCTGAGCAATCAGCCCCAGCATTTT.

The rearrangement joins TRBV28 to TRBJ1-4; D is unclear. Germline CDR1 is MDHEN and CDR2 is SYDVKM. V was shortened by 9 bases and J by 3 bases, with 14 bases between the two germline ends. The CDR3 is 14 amino acids. CDR3 in amino acids: CASQNVLSNEKLFF. CDR3 DNA: TGTGCCAGTCAGAACGTCCTCTCTAATGAAAAACTGTTTTTT.

This CDR3 reads CASNERGTDTQYF. The CDR3 DNA sequence: TGTGCCAGCAACGAGCGGGGCACAGATACGCAGTATTTT. V gene TRBV5-4 combines with J gene TRBJ2-3; the D gene is possibly TRBD2 (6 bases). The germline V gene encodes CDR1 SGHNT and CDR2 YYREEE (reference sequence). This CDR3 contains 13 residues. Between the trimmed V and J ends, which lost 6 bases and 1 base, there was a span of 9 bases.

The chain has TRBV5-4 and TRBJ2-6; D assignment may be TRBD1 or TRBD2 (6 bases each). Per the germline V gene, CDR1 is SGHNT and CDR2 is YYREEE (reference sequence). The length of the CDR3 is 16 residues. V was shortened by 7 bases and J by 0 bases, with 14 bases between the two germline ends. CDR3 nucleotides: TGTGCCAGCGGGCCCGGGGGCCTCTCTGGGGCCAACGTCCTGACTTTC. It translates to CASGPGGLSGANVLTF.

DNA of the CDR3: TGCGCCAGCAGCCCAGATGAATGGACAGGGGAATATGGCTACACCTTC. It encodes CASSPDEWTGEYGYTF. The chain carries TRBV4-1 and TRBJ1-2; 9 bases are a match to TRBD1. This CDR3 comprises 16 residues. Germline CDR1 and CDR2: MGHRA and YSYEKL. V shed 4 bases and J 5 bases; nucleotides not matched to a gene: 11.

V usage is TRBV5-1 and J usage is TRBJ2-1; the D gene is possibly TRBD1 (6 bases). CDR1 SGHRS and CDR2 YFSETQ come from the germline V gene. Trimming left V 0 bases short and J 8 bases short, with 9 bases between. The CDR3 covers 13 residues. CDR3 sequence reads: CASSLEGGDEQFF. As DNA, the CDR3 is TGCGCCAGCAGCTTGGAAGGGGGAGATGAGCAGTTCTTC.